The following is a T cell receptor (beta chain) sequence with its context. Its antigen is as yet unknown. The record originates from a study of shared clonotypes between healthy human individuals. Study-wide points: The authors expected sequencing depth to affect clonotype sharing among donors. Memory subsets had estimated richness that was generally smaller than that of naive subsets.

Running of the assay took place at deep level. Original handling: Junction-only sequences without quality scores came from ImmunoSEQ, so filtering differed. Some clones are missing from TCRdb's copy, which holds only in-frame ones; the method was immunoSEQ multiplex PCR. For V, J and clone size, that table is used; D and trimming come from the DNA. This table has hundreds of thousands of clones, almost 97% appearing once. The CDR3 extends over 14 amino acids. V dropped 2 bases and J dropped 13; count of bases not matched to a gene: 10. Germline V gene sequence: CDR1 ENHRY, CDR2 SYGVKD. The chain couples TRBV10-3 to TRBJ1-5, with 8 bases matching TRBD1. Sequenced: naive CD4+ T cells sorted from blood. The subset: CD45RA+ positively selected. The sequence was obtained from a woman in her 30s in good health. CDR3 region: CAISETHDRGPQHF. The CDR3 DNA reads TGTGCCATCAGTGAGACACATGACAGGGGTCCTCAGCATTTT.